This TCR beta chain came from a study of technical replicates of blood from a handful of donors. With V trimmed by 1 base and J by 3 bases, 9 bases remained unmatched. The CDR3 extends over 17 amino acids. CDR1 is SGHRS and CDR2 is YFSETQ in the germline V gene. This table comes from immunoSEQ multiplex PCR, and its TCRdb copy is limited to in-frame clones, with some not included. Of about 15,000 clones in the sample, around nine tenths are singletons; the top ten hold about 10%. This receptor was taken from a human donor in good health. The sequenced material came from PBMCs. This chain links TRBV5-1 with TRBJ2-3; TRBD2 aligns across 9 bases. The CDR3 sequence is CASSLRAGGERTDTQYF. The DNA for the CDR3 is TGCGCCAGCAGCTTGAGGGCGGGAGGGGAAAGGACAGATACGCAGTATTTT.